Below, 18 T cell receptor beta chains from the same sample are listed, as sequenced in a study of blood T cell repertoires in COVID-19. Here immunoSEQ multiplex PCR was the method, and the copy in TCRdb shows in-frame clones only, minus some. The data hold over 200,000 clones, with approximately 84% observed a single time. Sequencing input: peripheral blood. The receptor set was obtained from a man aged 35-49 years with active or convalescent COVID-19.

The chain couples TRBV3-1 (or the pseudogene TRBV3-2) to TRBJ2-1; no clear D. Germline CDR1 LGHDT, CDR2 YNNKEL (reference sequence). Trimming shortened V by 6 bases and J by 6 bases, and 6 bases separated the two germline ends. This CDR3 contains 11 residues. The CDR3 region has the DNA TGTGCCAGCAGTTACTTCAATGAGCAGTTCTTC. Translated: CASSYFNEQFF.

This chain joins TRBV5-4 and TRBJ2-1; TRBD2 matches 10 bases. V lost 0 bases, J lost 9 bases, and 12 bases stayed unmatched. This CDR3 has 17 residues. Germline-derived CDR1 and CDR2 are SGHNT and YYREEE (reference sequence). Here the CDR3 DNA reads TGTGCCAGCAGCTTGGTGGCTAGCGGGGGCCATGGGGGTGAGCAGTTCTTC. This translates into CASSLVASGGHGGEQFF.

The chain uses TRBV5-1 and TRBJ2-7; a weak D match, TRBD2 (6 bases). Germline CDR1 reads SGHRS; CDR2 reads YFSETQ. This CDR3 is 15 amino acids long. Trimming stripped 2 bases from V and 6 bases from J, with 18 bases between. DNA of the CDR3: TGCGCCAGCAGCTTAGGTACTAGCCTTGCCCCCGAGCAGTACTTC. Encoded protein: CASSLGTSLAPEQYF.

The chain employs TRBV9 and TRBJ1-4; a possible D gene is TRBD1 (5 bases). The CDR3 is 14 residues long. CDR1 is SGDLS, CDR2 YYNGEE, per germline. V shed 5 bases and J shed 7 bases, with 15 bases lying between them. The CDR3 sequence: CASSPQGRIEKLFF. CDR3 nucleotide sequence: TGTGCCAGCAGTCCTCAGGGTAGGATTGAAAAACTGTTTTTT.

The gene calls are TRBV7-3 and TRBJ2-2; TRBD2 aligns across 9 bases. This CDR3 is 13 amino acids long. The ends lost 5 bases at V and 6 bases at J; junction bases unmatched: 1. Germline V lookup: CDR1 SGHTA, CDR2 FQGTGA. DNA of the CDR3: TGTGCCAGCAGCCCTAGCGGGGCCGGGGAGCTGTTTTTT. Translating it yields CASSPSGAGELFF.

The CDR3 region is CATKAGPYTEAFF. DNA for the CDR3: TGTGCCACCAAGGCAGGGCCATACACTGAAGCTTTCTTT. The chain joins TRBV24-1 to TRBJ1-1; D perhaps matches TRBD1 (5 bases). Trimming left V 8 bases short and J 3 bases short, with 12 bases between. Germline loops: CDR1 KGHDR, CDR2 SFDVKD. The CDR3 loop spans 13 amino acids.

In DNA form, the CDR3 reads TGTGCTACTAGTAGGGGGACAGGGGGTCTGTTCTACGAGCAGTACTTC. Its translation: CATSRGTGGLFYEQYF. The rearrangement joins TRBV19 to TRBJ2-7; 11 nucleotides match TRBD1. Looked up from germline, CDR1 is LNHDA and CDR2 is SQIVND (reference sequence). This CDR3 is built from 16 residues.

V gene TRBV19 combines with J gene TRBJ2-1, with 9 bases aligning to TRBD2. This CDR3 spans 14 amino acids. Germline values: CDR1 LNHDA, CDR2 SQIVND (reference sequence). After removal of 6 bases from V and 4 bases from J, the junction contained 4 bases not matched to a gene. The CDR3 DNA is TGTGCCAGTAGATTTAGCGGGGGTTACAATGAGCAGTTCTTC. It is translated as CASRFSGGYNEQFF.

The rearrangement joins TRBV28 to TRBJ2-2, with TRBD2 identical over 11 bases. Germline V gives CDR1 MDHEN, CDR2 SYDVKM. The CDR3 extends over 17 amino acids. Trimming cost V 3 bases and J 7 bases; bases outside gene matches: 10. The CDR3 protein is CASSFDSSGGAVGELFF. DNA of the CDR3: TGTGCCAGCAGTTTCGATAGTAGCGGGGGGGCCGTCGGGGAGCTGTTTTTT.

The rearrangement links TRBV15 to TRBJ1-3, with 8 bases matching TRBD1. This CDR3 comprises 16 residues. J gave up 2 bases and V 0 bases, and 3 bases lay outside the gene matches. The germline V gene has CDR1 LNHNV and CDR2 YYDKDF (reference sequence). The chain's CDR3 is CATSRDSGGPGNTIYF. CDR3 in DNA: TGTGCCACCAGCAGAGACTCAGGGGGCCCTGGAAACACCATATATTTT. Filled out from reference TRBV15 and TRBJ1-3, the complete variable domain reads DAMVIQNPRYQVTQFGKPVTLSCSQTLNHNVMYWYQQKSSQAPKLLFHYYDKDFNNEADTPDNFQSRRPNTSFCFLDIRSPGLGDTAMYLCATSRDSGGPGNTIYFGEGSWLTVV.

V is TRBV27 and J is TRBJ2-7, with 9 bases lining up with TRBD2. The length of the CDR3 is 14 residues. Germline V gene sequence: CDR1 MNHEY, CDR2 SMNVEV (reference sequence). The V and J ends lost 6 bases and 2 bases, in that order; junction bases with no gene match: 5. CDR3 DNA: TGTGCCAGCAGGACGGGACTAGCAGCCTACGAGCAGTACTTC. It translates to CASRTGLAAYEQYF.

J is TRBJ2-3 and V is TRBV6-5, with D maybe TRBD2 (7 bases). Looked up from germline, CDR1 is MNHEY and CDR2 is SVGAGI. The CDR3 totals 13 residues. Trimming cost V 6 bases and J 4 bases, with 11 bases left between them. CDR3 in amino acids: CASRDGGPDTQYF. The CDR3 nucleotides read TGTGCCAGCAGGGACGGGGGGCCAGATACGCAGTATTTT.

This chain connects TRBV29-1 to TRBJ2-1; 10 bases map to TRBD2. This CDR3 is 15 amino acids long. Unmatched junction bases numbered 6, after V lost 3 bases and J lost 4 bases. Looked up from germline, CDR1 is SQVTM and CDR2 is ANQGSEA. CDR3 protein: CSVEGGLALYNEQFF. CDR3 DNA: TGCAGCGTTGAGGGGGGACTAGCGCTATACAATGAGCAGTTCTTC.

This sequence joins TRBV4-1 and TRBJ2-3, with D tentatively TRBD2 (5 bases). Trimming shortened V by 4 bases and J by 0 bases, and 14 bases separated the two germline ends. The CDR3 is 16 residues long. Germline values: CDR1 MGHRA, CDR2 YSYEKL. The CDR3 reads CASSRQLGTSTDTQYF. CDR3 nucleotides: TGCGCCAGCAGCCGACAACTAGGCACTAGCACAGATACGCAGTATTTT.

The gene calls are TRBV7-2 and TRBJ1-1; D not resolved. This CDR3 region has 11 residues. The germline V gene has CDR1 SGHTA and CDR2 FQGNSA. The V and J ends lost 2 bases and 12 bases respectively, with 10 bases between them. The CDR3 here is CASSLSPGTFF. CDR3 in DNA: TGTGCCAGCAGCTTATCCCCCGGGACTTTCTTT.

V is TRBV27 and J is TRBJ1-1, with TRBD1 matching over 7 bases. CDR1 and CDR2 (germline): MNHEY, SMNVEV (reference sequence). V shed 10 bases, J shed 0 bases, and the junction held 5 bases outside the gene matches. The CDR3 has 13 residues. In nucleotides, the CDR3 is TGTGCCATCTGGGACAGTCTGAACACTGAAGCTTTCTTT. Translation gives CAIWDSLNTEAFF.

The chain recombines TRBV7-2 with TRBJ2-2; a possible D gene is TRBD1 (6 bases). Trimming shortened V by 1 base and J by 5 bases, and 17 bases separated the two germline ends. There are 17 residues in the CDR3. Germline lookup yields CDR1 SGHTA and CDR2 FQGNSA. This chain's CDR3 is CASSLVRGQPSTGELFF. Written as DNA, the CDR3 is TGTGCCAGCAGCTTAGTTCGGGGACAACCCTCAACCGGGGAGCTGTTTTTT.

V and J are TRBV6-5 and TRBJ1-1; possible D gene TRBD1, 5 bases. Germline assignment: CDR1 MNHEY and CDR2 SVGAGI. Trimming shortened V by 2 bases and J by 11 bases, and 12 bases separated the two germline ends. This CDR3 spans 12 amino acids. The CDR3 is CASSYPGTVAFF. CDR3 nucleotides: TGTGCCAGCAGTTACCCCGGGACTGTGGCTTTCTTT.